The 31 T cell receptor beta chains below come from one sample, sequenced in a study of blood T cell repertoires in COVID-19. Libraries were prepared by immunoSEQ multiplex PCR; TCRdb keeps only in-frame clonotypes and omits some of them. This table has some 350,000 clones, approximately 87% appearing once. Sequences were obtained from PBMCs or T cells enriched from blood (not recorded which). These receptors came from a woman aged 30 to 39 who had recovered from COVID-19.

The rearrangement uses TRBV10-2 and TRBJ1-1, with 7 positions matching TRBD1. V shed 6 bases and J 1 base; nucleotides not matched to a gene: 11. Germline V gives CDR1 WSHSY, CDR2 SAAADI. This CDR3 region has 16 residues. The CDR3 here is CASSDNRGGKNTEAFF. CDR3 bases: TGCGCCAGCAGCGATAACAGGGGTGGGAAGAACACTGAAGCTTTCTTT.

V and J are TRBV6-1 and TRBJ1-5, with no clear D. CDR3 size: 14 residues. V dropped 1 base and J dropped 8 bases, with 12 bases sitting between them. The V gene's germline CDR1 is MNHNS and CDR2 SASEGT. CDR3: CASSEGGGREPQHF. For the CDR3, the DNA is TGTGCCAGCAGTGAAGGTGGAGGGAGGGAGCCCCAGCATTTT.

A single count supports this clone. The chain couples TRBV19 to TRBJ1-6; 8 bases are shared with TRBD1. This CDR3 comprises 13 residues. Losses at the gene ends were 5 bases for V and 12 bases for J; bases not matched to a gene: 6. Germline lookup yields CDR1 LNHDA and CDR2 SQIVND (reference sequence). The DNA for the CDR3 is TGTGCCAGTAGTCCTCAGGGGGCCCAACCCCTCCACTTT. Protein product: CASSPQGAQPLHF. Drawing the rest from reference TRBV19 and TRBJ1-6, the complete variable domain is DGGITQSPKYLFRKEGQNVTLSCEQNLNHDAMYWYRQDPGQGLRLIYYSQIVNDFQKGDIAEGYSVSREKKESFPLTVTSAQKNPTAFYLCASSPQGAQPLHFGNGTRLTVT.

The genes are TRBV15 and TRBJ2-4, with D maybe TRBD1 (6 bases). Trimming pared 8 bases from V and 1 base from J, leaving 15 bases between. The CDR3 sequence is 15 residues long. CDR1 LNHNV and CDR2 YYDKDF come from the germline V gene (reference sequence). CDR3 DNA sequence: TGTGCCACCTCTATAGGGGGAGTGGCCAAAAACATTCAGTACTTC. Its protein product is CATSIGGVAKNIQYF.

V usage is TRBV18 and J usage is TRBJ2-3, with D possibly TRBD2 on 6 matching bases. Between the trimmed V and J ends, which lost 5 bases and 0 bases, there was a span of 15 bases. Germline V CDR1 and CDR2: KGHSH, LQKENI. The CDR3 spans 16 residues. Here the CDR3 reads CASSGGFLDSTDTQYF. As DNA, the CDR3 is TGTGCCAGCTCAGGGGGGTTCCTGGACAGCACAGATACGCAGTATTTT.

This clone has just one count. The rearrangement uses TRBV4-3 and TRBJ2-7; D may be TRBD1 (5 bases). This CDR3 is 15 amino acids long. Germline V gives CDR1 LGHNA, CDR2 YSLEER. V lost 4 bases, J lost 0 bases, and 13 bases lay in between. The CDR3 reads CASSLDRTASYEQYF. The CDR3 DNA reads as TGCGCCAGCAGCCTAGACAGAACCGCCTCCTACGAGCAGTACTTC.

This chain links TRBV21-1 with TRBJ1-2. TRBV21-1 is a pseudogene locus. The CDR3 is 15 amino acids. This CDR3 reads CASSPLGGANYGYTF. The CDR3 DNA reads TGTGCCAGCAGCCCCCTGGGAGGGGCGAACTATGGCTACACCTTC.

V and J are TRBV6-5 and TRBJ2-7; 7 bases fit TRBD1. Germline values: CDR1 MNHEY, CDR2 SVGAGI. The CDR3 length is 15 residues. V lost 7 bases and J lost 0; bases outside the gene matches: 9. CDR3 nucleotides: TGTGCCAGCACTACCGTGTGGGACAGCTCCTACGAGCAGTACTTC. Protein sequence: CASTTVWDSSYEQYF.

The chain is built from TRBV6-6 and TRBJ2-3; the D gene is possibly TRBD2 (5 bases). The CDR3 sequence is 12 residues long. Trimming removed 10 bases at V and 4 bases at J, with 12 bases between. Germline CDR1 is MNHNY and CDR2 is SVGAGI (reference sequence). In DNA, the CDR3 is TGTGCCACCCTCTCGGAGGCAGATACGCAGTATTTT. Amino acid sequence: CATLSEADTQYF.

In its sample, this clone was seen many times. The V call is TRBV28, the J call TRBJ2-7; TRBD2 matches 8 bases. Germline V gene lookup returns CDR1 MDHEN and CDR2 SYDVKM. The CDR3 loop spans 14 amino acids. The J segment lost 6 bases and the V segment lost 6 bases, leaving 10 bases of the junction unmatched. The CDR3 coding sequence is TGTGCCAGCAGCCAACCGGGACTAGTGATCGAGCAGTACTTC. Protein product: CASSQPGLVIEQYF. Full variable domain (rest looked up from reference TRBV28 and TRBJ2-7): DVKVTQSSRYLVKRTGEKVFLECVQDMDHENMFWYRQDPGLGLRLIYFSYDVKMKEKGDIPEGYSVSREKKERFSLILESASTNQTSMYLCASSQPGLVIEQYFGPGTRLTVT.

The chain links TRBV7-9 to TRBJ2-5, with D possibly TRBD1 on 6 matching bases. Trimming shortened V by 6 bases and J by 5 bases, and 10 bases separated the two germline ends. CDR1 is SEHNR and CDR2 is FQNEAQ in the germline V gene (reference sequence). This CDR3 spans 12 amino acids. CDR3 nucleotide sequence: TGTGCCAGCAGTCAAACAGGGGAGACCCAGTACTTC. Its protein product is CASSQTGETQYF.

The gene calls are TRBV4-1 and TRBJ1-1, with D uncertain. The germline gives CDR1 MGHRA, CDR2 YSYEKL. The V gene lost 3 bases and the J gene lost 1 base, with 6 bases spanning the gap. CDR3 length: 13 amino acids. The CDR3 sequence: CASSQPGNTEAFF. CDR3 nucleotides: TGCGCCAGCAGCCAGCCGGGGAACACTGAAGCTTTCTTT.

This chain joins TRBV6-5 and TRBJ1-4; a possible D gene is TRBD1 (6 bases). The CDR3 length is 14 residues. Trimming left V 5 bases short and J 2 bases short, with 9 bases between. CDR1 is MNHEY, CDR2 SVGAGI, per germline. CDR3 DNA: TGTGCCAGCAGTCGGACAGCGACTAATGAAAAACTGTTTTTT. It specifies CASSRTATNEKLFF.

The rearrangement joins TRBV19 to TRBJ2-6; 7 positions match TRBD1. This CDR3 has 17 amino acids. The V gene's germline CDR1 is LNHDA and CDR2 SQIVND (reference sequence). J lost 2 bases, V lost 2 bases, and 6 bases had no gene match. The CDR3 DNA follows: TGTGCCAGTAGTATAAGACAGGGAATGACTGGGGCCAACGTCCTGACTTTC. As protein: CASSIRQGMTGANVLTF.

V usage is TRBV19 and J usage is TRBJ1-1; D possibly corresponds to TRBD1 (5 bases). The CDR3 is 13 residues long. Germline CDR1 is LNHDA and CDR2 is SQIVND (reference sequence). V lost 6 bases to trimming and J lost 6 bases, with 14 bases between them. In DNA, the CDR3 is TGTGCCAGTAGCTACACCCAGGGCGCTGAAGCTTTCTTT. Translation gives CASSYTQGAEAFF.

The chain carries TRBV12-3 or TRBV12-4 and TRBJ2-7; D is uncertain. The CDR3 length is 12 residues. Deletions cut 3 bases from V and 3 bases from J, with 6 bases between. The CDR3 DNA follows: TGTGCCAGCAGTTTGGCAAGCTACGAGCAGTACTTC. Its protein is CASSLASYEQYF.

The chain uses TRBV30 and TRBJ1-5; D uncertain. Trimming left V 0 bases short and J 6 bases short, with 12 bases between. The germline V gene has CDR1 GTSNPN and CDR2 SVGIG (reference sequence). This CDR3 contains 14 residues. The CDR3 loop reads CAWSVNLRGQPQHF. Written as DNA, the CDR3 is TGTGCCTGGAGTGTAAACCTCCGGGGTCAGCCCCAGCATTTT.

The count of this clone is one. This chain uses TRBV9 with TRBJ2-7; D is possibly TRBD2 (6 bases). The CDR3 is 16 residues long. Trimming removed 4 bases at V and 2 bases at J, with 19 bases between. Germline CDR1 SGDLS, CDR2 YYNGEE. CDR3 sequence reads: CASSPHFRDLPYEQYF. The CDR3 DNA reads TGTGCCAGCAGCCCCCACTTCCGGGACTTGCCCTACGAGCAGTACTTC.

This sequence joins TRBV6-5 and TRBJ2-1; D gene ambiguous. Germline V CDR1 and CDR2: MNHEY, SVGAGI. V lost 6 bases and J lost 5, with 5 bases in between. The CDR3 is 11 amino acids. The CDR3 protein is CASSRDNEQFF. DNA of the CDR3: TGTGCCAGCAGCCGAGACAATGAGCAGTTCTTC.

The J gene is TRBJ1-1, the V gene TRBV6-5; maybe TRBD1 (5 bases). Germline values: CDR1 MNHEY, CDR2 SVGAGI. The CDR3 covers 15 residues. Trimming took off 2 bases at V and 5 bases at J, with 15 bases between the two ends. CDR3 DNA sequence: TGTGCCAGCAGTTACCTGGTACGGGGGGAGACTGAAGCTTTCTTT. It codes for CASSYLVRGETEAFF.

Here the CDR3 reads CASSYGLAETGELFF. The CDR3 region has the DNA TGTGCCAGCAGTTATGGGCTAGCAGAGACCGGGGAGCTGTTTTTT. This sequence joins TRBV6-5 and TRBJ2-2; possibly TRBD2 for D (5 bases). The ends were cut back, 3 bases at V and 5 bases at J, with 13 bases in the middle. The germline V gene has CDR1 MNHEY and CDR2 SVGAGI. The CDR3 contains 15 residues.

For the CDR3, the DNA is TGTGCCAGCAGCCTGGGGGGGCAGGGGGCATCACCCCTCCACTTT. It translates to CASSLGGQGASPLHF. The chain combines TRBV3-1 (or the pseudogene TRBV3-2) with TRBJ1-6; 8 bases align to TRBD1. CDR1 and CDR2 (germline): LGHDT, YNNKEL (reference sequence). V gave up 4 bases and J gave up 10 bases; unmatched junction bases: 9. This CDR3 has 15 amino acids.

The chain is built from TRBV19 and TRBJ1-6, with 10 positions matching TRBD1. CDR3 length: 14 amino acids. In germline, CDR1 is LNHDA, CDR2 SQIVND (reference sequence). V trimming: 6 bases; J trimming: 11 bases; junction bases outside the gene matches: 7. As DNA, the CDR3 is TGTGCCAGTAGCCCGGGACAGGGGCTAACACCCCTCCACTTT. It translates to CASSPGQGLTPLHF.

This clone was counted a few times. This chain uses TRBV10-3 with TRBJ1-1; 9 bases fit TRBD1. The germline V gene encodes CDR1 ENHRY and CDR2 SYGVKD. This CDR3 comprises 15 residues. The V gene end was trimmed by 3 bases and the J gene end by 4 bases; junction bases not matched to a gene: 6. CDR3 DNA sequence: TGTGCCATCAGTGAAGGCGGGACAGGGTCCACTGAAGCTTTCTTT. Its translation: CAISEGGTGSTEAFF.

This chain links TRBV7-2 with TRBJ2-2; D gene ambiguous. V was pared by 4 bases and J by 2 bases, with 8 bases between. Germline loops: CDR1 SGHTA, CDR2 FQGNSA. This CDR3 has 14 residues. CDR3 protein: CASSSRHNTGELFF. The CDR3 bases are TGTGCCAGCAGCTCAAGACACAACACCGGGGAGCTGTTTTTT.

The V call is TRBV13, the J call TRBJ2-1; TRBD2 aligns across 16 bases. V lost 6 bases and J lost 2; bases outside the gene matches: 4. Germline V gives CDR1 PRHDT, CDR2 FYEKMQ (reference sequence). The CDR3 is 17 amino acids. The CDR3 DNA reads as TGTGCCAGCAGGTGCGGGACTAGCGGGGGGGCCTACAATGAGCAGTTCTTC. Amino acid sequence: CASRCGTSGGAYNEQFF. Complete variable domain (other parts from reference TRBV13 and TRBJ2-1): AAGVIQSPRHLIKEKRETATLKCYPIPRHDTVYWYQQGPGQDPQFLISFYEKMQSDKGSIPDRFSAQQFSDYHSELNMSSLELGDSALYFCASRCGTSGGAYNEQFFGPGTRLTVL.

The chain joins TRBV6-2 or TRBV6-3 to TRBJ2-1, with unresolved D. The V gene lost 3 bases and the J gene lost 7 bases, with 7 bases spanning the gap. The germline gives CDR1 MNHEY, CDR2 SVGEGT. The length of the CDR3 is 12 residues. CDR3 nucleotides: TGTGCCAGCAGTTATATCGGGAATGAGCAGTTCTTC. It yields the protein CASSYIGNEQFF.

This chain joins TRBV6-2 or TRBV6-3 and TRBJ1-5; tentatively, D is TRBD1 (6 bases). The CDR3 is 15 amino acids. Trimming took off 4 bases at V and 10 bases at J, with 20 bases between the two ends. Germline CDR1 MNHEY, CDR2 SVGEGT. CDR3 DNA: TGTGCCAGCAGTTGGGACACCCTCGTTTCCCCACCCCAGCATTTT. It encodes CASSWDTLVSPPQHF.

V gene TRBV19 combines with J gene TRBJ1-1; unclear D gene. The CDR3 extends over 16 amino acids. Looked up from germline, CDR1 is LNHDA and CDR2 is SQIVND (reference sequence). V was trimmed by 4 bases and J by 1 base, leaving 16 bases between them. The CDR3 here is CASSTRGVWGNTEAFF. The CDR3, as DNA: TGTGCCAGTAGTACCCGCGGGGTTTGGGGGAACACTGAAGCTTTCTTT.

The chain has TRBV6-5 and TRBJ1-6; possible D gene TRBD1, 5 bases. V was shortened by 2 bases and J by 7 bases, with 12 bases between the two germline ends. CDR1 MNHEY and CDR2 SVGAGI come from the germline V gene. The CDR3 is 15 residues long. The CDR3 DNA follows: TGTGCCAGCAGTTACGGGGCCCCCGGGAATTCACCCCTCCACTTT. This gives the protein CASSYGAPGNSPLHF.

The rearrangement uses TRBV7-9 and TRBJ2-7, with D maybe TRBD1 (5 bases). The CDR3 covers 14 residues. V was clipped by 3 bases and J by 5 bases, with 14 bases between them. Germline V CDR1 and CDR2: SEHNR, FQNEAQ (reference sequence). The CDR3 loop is CASSFASRVHEQYF. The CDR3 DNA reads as TGTGCCAGCAGCTTCGCCTCCAGGGTCCACGAGCAGTACTTC.